A selection of T cell receptor beta chains follows, all from one sample in a study of cytomegalovirus exposure and HLA in healthy donors. Repertoires were generated with immunoSEQ multiplex PCR, while TCRdb's copy carries only in-frame clones and drops some. Of about 140,000 clones listed, approximately 82% are singletons. Specimen: PBMCs. Source of these receptors: a woman between 40 and 55 years old in good health and CMV-seronegative. CDR3s include the opening cysteine and the closing phenylalanine or tryptophan. The D gene is left open where the match is weak. Only some rows state a clone size, as once, few, many or a class for expanded clones.

>-|TRBJ2-2|TRBV28|-
TGTGCCAGCATTACAGCCAACACCGGGGAGCTGTTTTTT
CASITANTGELFF
>-|TRBJ1-1|TRBV11-2|-
TGTGCCAGCAGCTTTCGGGGGATAAAAGAAGCTTTCTTT
CASSFRGIKEAFF
>-|TRBJ2-7|TRBV2|-
TGTGCCAGCAGTGAGGAGGGTAGGGGCTCCTACGAGCAGTACTTC
CASSEEGRGSYEQYF
>-|TRBJ1-5|TRBV5-1|-
TGCGCCAGCAGCTCCACAGGAAATCAGCCCCAGCATTTT
CASSSTGNQPQHF
>-|TRBJ2-7|TRBV5-1|-
TGCGCCAGCTCATCGCAGGGGGGCTCCTACGAGCAGTACTTC
CASSSQGGSYEQYF
>-|TRBJ2-3|TRBV5-5|-
TGTGCCAGCAGCTGGGCCCCAGATACGCAGTATTTT
CASSWAPDTQYF
>-|TRBJ1-3|TRBV23-1|TRBD1
TGCGCCAGCAGCCCCAAGAGGGACAGGGGGCGGGCTGGAAACACCATATATTTT
CASSPKRDRGRAGNTIYF
>-|TRBJ2-3|TRBV28|-
TGTGCCAGCAGCCTCACTGGCGGGACCACAGATACGCAGTATTTT
CASSLTGGTTDTQYF
>-|TRBJ2-3|TRBV28|TRBD2
TGTGCCAGCAGCTTGGGAGTAGCGGGAGGTTTAGATACGCAGTATTTT
CASSLGVAGGLDTQYF
>-|TRBJ1-2|TRBV11-2|-
TGTGCCAGCAGCCCCGACGCGGGAGGGTACGGCTACACCTTC
CASSPDAGGYGYTF
>once|TRBJ2-7|TRBV28|TRBD2
TGTGCCATTTCCGGGACTAGCGAATACTCCTACGAGCAGTACTTC
CAISGTSEYSYEQYF
>-|TRBJ2-7|TRBV13|TRBD2
TGTGCCAGCAGCTTAGGCCTTAGCGGGAGGGCCAACGCCTACGAGCAGTACTTC
CASSLGLSGRANAYEQYF
>-|TRBJ1-1|TRBV5-4|TRBD1
TGTGCCAGCAGCAACAGCGGACAGGGGCCTGAAGCTTTCTTT
CASSNSGQGPEAFF
>-|TRBJ2-3|TRBV6-5|-
TGTGCCAGCAGTTACTCGACCGGGGACAAATATTTT
CASSYSTGDKYF
>-|TRBJ2-5|TRBV5-1|-
TGCGCCAGCAGCTTGAATAGGGGACAAGAGACCCAGTACTTC
CASSLNRGQETQYF
>-|TRBJ1-1|TRBV6-5|TRBD1
TGTGCCAGCAGTACAGGGGGCCCCACTGAAGCTTTCTTT
CASSTGGPTEAFF
>few|TRBJ2-1|TRBV5-1|TRBD2
TGCGCCAGCAGCTTGACTAGCGGGATTAACAATGAGCAGTTCTTC
CASSLTSGINNEQFF
>few|TRBJ2-5|TRBV27|-
TGTGCCAGCAGCCCAAACTGGGAGACCCAGTACTTC
CASSPNWETQYF
>-|TRBJ2-2|TRBV11-1|-
TGTGCCAGCAGCTTAGGACAGTCCACCGGGGAGCTGTTTTTT
CASSLGQSTGELFF
>-|TRBJ2-7|TRBV2|TRBD1
TGTGCCAGCAGTCAGGGGACGGGACAGGGCTGGGATGAGCAGTACTTC
CASSQGTGQGWDEQYF
>-|TRBJ2-7|TRBV6-5|TRBD1
TGTGCCAGCAGCCGGATCCGGGACAGGGGGGGCGAGCAGTACTTC
CASSRIRDRGGEQYF
>-|TRBJ1-1|TRBV7-8|TRBD1
TGTGCCAGCAGCAGGGGCGGACAGGGCGCCACTGAAGCTTTCTTT
CASSRGGQGATEAFF
>-|TRBJ1-2|TRBV28|TRBD1
TGTGCCACTCAGGACAGGGTGAACTATGGCTACACCTTC
CATQDRVNYGYTF
>-|TRBJ2-2|TRBV11-3|TRBD1
TGTGCCAGCAGCCTAACAGGGGCTGGCACCGGGGAGCTGTTTTTT
CASSLTGAGTGELFF
>few|TRBJ2-7|TRBV18|TRBD1
TGTGCCAGCTCACCCCGACAGGGAGTGGGTGAGCAGTACTTC
CASSPRQGVGEQYF
>-|TRBJ1-5|TRBV11-2|-
TGTGCTAGCAGCTTAGAAGCAAATCAGCCCCAGCATTTT
CASSLEANQPQHF
>-|TRBJ1-5|TRBV2|TRBD1
TGTGCCAGCAACGACAGGGCGTATCAGCCCCAGCATTTT
CASNDRAYQPQHF
>-|TRBJ1-1|TRBV5-1|TRBD1
TGCGCCAGCAGGGAGGGGACAGCTTTCTTGGACACTGAAGCTTTCTTT
CASREGTAFLDTEAFF
>few|TRBJ2-1|TRBV11-2|-
TGTGCCAGCAGCCCACCCGGGAGTCGGGGCAATGAGCAGTTCTTC
CASSPPGSRGNEQFF
>-|TRBJ1-1|TRBV7-9|-
TGTGCCAGCAGCTCGGGTGGGGGGAAGGGCACTGAAGCTTTCTTT
CASSSGGGKGTEAFF
>-|TRBJ1-3|TRBV7-2|-
TGTGCCAGCAGCGTGGGACAAGGTGTCCCTATTTTTTTT
CASSVGQGVPIFF
>-|TRBJ2-7|TRBV5-1|TRBD1
TGCGCCAGCAGCTTAGGGACAGGGCCCGGGAAGCAGTACTTC
CASSLGTGPGKQYF
>-|TRBJ1-5|TRBV11-3|-
TGTGCCAGCAGCCCTGGGAGTCGGAGTTTGTCCCGCCGCCAGCCCCAGCATTTT
CASSPGSRSLSRRQPQHF
>-|TRBJ2-7|TRBV7-9|TRBD1
TGTGCCAGCAGCTTAGTGGTGGACAGGCTCAACGAGCAGTACTTC
CASSLVVDRLNEQYF
>-|TRBJ2-1|TRBV27|TRBD1
TGTGCCAGCAGTTTCCAGGGGGCCTACAATGAGCAGTTCTTC
CASSFQGAYNEQFF
>-|TRBJ1-1|TRBV5-8|-
TGTGCCAGCAGCTTTTACTACACTGAAGCTTTCTTT
CASSFYYTEAFF
>-|TRBJ2-7|TRBV5-1|TRBD2
TGCGCCAGCAGCTTGGAGGGACTAGGTTTTGGCTACGAGCAGTACTTC
CASSLEGLGFGYEQYF
>-|TRBJ2-1|TRBV7-9|-
TGTGCCAGCAGCTTAACTGTGGATGAGCAGTTCTTC
CASSLTVDEQFF
>-|TRBJ2-7|TRBV19|-
TGTGCCAGTAGTACCGGACAGCCATCCCCTTCGAGTGAGCAGTACTTC
CASSTGQPSPSSEQYF
>-|TRBJ1-4|TRBV28|TRBD1
TGTGCCAGCAGTGGGGGACAGGGAGGGGGCAAACTGTTTTTT
CASSGGQGGGKLFF
>-|TRBJ1-4|TRBV28|-
TGTGCCAGCAGTTTGGCTCTTGAAAAACTGTTTTTT
CASSLALEKLFF
>-|TRBJ2-3|TRBV5-4|TRBD2
TGTGCCAGCAGCGCCAATCTAGCGGGAGGGCCTGCTACGCAGTATTTT
CASSANLAGGPATQYF
>-|TRBJ2-5|TRBV5-4|-
TGTGCCAGCAGCTTTAGATTGGACAGTAGGGAGACCCAGTACTTC
CASSFRLDSRETQYF
>-|TRBJ2-2|TRBV6-5|-
TGTGCCAGCAGTTACTCGTGGGGAGTCAGAACCGGGGAGCTGTTTTTT
CASSYSWGVRTGELFF
>-|TRBJ2-1|TRBV9|TRBD1
TGTGCCAGCTCCCGGGACAGCTACAATGAGCAGTTCTTC
CASSRDSYNEQFF
>few|TRBJ2-1|TRBV7-9|-
TGTTCCAGCAGCTTACAGTCTAAGCGGACCCGAGACAATGAGCAGTTCTTC
CSSSLQSKRTRDNEQFF
>-|TRBJ2-5|TRBV6-5|-
TGTGCCAGCAGTAGAGCGCACAACCAAGAGACCCAGTACTTC
CASSRAHNQETQYF
>-|TRBJ2-5|TRBV5-1|TRBD1
TGCGCCAGTGGACAGGGGAGCCAAGAGACCCAGTACTTC
CASGQGSQETQYF
>-|TRBJ2-7|TRBV7-9|-
TGTGCCAGCAGCTTAGGCTCGGATCTACTAGCGTACTTC
CASSLGSDLLAYF
>-|TRBJ2-1|TRBV6-6|-
TGTGCCAGCAGTTACTTCCCTTCGGGACAACACGATGAGCAGTTCTTC
CASSYFPSGQHDEQFF
>-|TRBJ1-3|TRBV28|-
TGTGCCAGCAGTTCAGGGGAGCCGTCTGGAAACACCATATATTTT
CASSSGEPSGNTIYF
>-|TRBJ2-3|TRBV19|TRBD2
TGTGCCAGTAGTACCGCTAGCGGGTATCTGGATACGCAGTATTTT
CASSTASGYLDTQYF
>-|TRBJ2-7|TRBV10-2|-
TGCGCCAGCAGGGCAGGGTGGGGCTCCTACGAGCAGTACTTC
CASRAGWGSYEQYF
>once|TRBJ2-3|TRBV27|TRBD2
TGTGCCAGCAGTCCAACCTGGACTAGCGGGGGGGTAGACACAGATACGCAGTATTTT
CASSPTWTSGGVDTDTQYF
>-|TRBJ2-7|TRBV2|TRBD1
TGTGCCAGCAGTGGACAGGGTTACTACGAGCAGTACTTC
CASSGQGYYEQYF